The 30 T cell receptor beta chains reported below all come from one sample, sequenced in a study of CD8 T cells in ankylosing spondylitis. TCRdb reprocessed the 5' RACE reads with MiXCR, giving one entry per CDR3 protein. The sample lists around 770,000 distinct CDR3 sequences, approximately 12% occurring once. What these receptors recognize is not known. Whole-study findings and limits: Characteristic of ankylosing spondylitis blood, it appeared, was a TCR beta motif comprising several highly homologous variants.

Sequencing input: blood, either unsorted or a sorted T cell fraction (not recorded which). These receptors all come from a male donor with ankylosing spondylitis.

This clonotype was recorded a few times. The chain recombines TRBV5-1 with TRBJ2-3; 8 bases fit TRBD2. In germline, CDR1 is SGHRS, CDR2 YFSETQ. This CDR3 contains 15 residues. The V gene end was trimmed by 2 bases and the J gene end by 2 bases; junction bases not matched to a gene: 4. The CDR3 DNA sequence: TGCGCCAGCAGCTTTAGCGGGGACCTCACAGATACGCAGTATTTT. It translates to CASSFSGDLTDTQYF.

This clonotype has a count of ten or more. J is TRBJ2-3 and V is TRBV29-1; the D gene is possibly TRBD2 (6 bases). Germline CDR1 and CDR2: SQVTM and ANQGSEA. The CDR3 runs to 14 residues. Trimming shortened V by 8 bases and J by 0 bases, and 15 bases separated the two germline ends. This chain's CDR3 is CSFHTGTSTDTQYF. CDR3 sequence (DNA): TGCAGCTTTCATACCGGGACTAGCACAGATACGCAGTATTTT.

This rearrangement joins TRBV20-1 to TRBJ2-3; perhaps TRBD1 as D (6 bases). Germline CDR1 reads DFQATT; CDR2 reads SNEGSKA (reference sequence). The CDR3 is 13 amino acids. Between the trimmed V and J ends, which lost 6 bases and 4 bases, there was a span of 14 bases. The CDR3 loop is CSAPDSVSDTQYF. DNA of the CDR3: TGCAGTGCCCCGGACAGCGTGTCAGATACGCAGTATTTT.

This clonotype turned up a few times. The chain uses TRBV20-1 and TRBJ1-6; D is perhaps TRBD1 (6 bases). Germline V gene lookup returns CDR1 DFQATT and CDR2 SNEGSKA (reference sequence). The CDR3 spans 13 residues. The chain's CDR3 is CSEQGFYNSPLHF. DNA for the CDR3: TGCAGCGAACAGGGATTTTACAATTCACCCCTCCACTTT.

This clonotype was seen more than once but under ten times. The CDR3 DNA sequence: TGCGCCAGCAGCTTGGACTCCGGGACAGGGCCCTACGAGCAGTACTTC. This codes for CASSLDSGTGPYEQYF. The chain is built from TRBV5-1 and TRBJ2-7, with 9 bases matching TRBD1. CDR3 length: 16 residues. J lost 2 bases, V lost 0 bases, and 6 bases had no gene match. Germline-derived CDR1 and CDR2 are SGHRS and YFSETQ. Full variable domain (rest looked up from reference TRBV5-1 and TRBJ2-7): KAGVTQTPRYLIKTRGQQVTLSCSPISGHRSVSWYQQTPGQGLQFLFEYFSETQRNKGNFPGRFSGRQFSNSRSEMNVSTLELGDSALYLCASSLDSGTGPYEQYFGPGTRLTVT.

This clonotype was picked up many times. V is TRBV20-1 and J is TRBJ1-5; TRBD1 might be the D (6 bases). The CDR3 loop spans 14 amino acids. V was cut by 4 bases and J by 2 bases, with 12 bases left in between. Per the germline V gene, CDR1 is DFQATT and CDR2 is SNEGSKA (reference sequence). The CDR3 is CSATRQDRNQPQHF. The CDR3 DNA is TGCAGTGCTACTAGACAGGACCGCAATCAGCCCCAGCATTTT.

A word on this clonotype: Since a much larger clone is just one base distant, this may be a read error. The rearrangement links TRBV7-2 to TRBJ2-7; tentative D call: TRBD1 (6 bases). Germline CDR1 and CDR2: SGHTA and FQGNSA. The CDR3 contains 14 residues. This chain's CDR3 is CASSPRGHSYEPYF. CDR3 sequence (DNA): TGTGCCAGCAGCCCCCGGGGACACTCCTACGAGCCGTACTTC.

The CDR3 region is CASSPVWGDYGYTF. In DNA, the CDR3 is TGTGCCAGCAGTCCCGTTTGGGGTGACTATGGCTACACCTTC. This sequence joins TRBV6-2 or TRBV6-3 and TRBJ1-2, with D unresolved. CDR1 MNHEY and CDR2 SVGEGT come from the germline V gene. Trimming left V 5 bases short and J 3 bases short, with 13 bases between. The CDR3 extends over 14 amino acids.

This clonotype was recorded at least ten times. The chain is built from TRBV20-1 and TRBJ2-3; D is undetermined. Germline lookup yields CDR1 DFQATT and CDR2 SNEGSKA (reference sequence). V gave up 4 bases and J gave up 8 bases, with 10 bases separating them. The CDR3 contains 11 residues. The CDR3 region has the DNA TGCAGTGCTACCGACATGGTTACGCAGTATTTT. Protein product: CSATDMVTQYF.

The CDR3 region is CAISRGTGGDEKLFF. The CDR3 nucleotides read TGTGCCATCAGCCGCGGGACAGGGGGGGATGAAAAACTGTTTTTT. The chain uses TRBV10-3 and TRBJ1-4; 11 positions agree with TRBD1. Germline-derived CDR1 and CDR2 are ENHRY and SYGVKD. This CDR3 region has 15 residues. J gave up 6 bases and V 6 bases, and 6 bases lay outside the gene matches.

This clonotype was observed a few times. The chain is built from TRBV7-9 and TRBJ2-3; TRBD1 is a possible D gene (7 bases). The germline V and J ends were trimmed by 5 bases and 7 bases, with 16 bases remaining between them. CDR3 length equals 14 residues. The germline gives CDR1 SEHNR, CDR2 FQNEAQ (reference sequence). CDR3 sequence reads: CASSPQGGANTQYF. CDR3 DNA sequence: TGTGCCAGCAGCCCCCAGGGGGGAGCAAATACGCAGTATTTT. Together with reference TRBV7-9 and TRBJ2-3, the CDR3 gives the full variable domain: DTGVSQNPRHKITKRGQNVTFRCDPISEHNRLYWYRQTLGQGPEFLTYFQNEAQLEKSRLLSDRFSAERPKGSFSTLEIQRTEQGDSAMYLCASSPQGGANTQYFGPGTRLTVL.

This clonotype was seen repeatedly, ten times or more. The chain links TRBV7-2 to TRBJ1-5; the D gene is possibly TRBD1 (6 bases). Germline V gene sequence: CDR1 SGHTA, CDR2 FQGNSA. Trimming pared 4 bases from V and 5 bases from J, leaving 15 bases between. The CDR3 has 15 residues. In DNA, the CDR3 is TGTGCCAGCAGCTCCCCAGGGGAGAAGGATCAGCCCCAGCATTTT. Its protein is CASSSPGEKDQPQHF.

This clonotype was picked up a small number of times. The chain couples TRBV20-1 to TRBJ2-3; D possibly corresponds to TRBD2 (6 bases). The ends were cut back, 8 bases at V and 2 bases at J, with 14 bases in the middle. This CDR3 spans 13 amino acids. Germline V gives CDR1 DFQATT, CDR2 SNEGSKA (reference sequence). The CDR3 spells CSHQRGATDTQYF. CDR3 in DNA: TGCAGTCACCAACGCGGGGCCACAGATACGCAGTATTTT.

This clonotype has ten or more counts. In DNA, the CDR3 is TGCAGTGCTAGAGGGGCCCTAGCGGGGTACAATGAGCAGTTCTTC. It is translated as CSARGALAGYNEQFF. The chain links TRBV20-1 to TRBJ2-1; TRBD2 aligns across 9 bases. This CDR3 comprises 15 residues. J gave up 4 bases and V 1 base, and 5 bases lay outside the gene matches. Per the germline V gene, CDR1 is DFQATT and CDR2 is SNEGSKA (reference sequence).

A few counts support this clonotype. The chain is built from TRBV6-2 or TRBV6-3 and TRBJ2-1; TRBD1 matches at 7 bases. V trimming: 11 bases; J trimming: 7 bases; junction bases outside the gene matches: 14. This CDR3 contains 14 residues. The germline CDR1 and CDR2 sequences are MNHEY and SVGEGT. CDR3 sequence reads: CAASRDSEINEQFF. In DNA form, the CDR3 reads TGTGCCGCTTCCCGGGACAGCGAAATTAATGAGCAGTTCTTC.

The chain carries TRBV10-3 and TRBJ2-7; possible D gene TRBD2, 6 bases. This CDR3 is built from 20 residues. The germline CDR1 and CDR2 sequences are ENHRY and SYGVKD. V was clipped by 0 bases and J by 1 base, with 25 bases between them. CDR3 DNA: TGTGCCATCAGTGAGTCGTTCGGTAAGCCTAAGCGGGCCAGGTCCTACGAGCAGTACTTC. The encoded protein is CAISESFGKPKRARSYEQYF.

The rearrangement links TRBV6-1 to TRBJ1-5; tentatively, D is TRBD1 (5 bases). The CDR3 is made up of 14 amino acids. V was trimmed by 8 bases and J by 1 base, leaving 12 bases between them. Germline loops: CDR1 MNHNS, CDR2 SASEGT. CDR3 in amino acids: CASAIRDSNQPQHF. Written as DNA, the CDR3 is TGTGCCAGCGCCATACGGGACAGCAATCAGCCCCAGCATTTT.

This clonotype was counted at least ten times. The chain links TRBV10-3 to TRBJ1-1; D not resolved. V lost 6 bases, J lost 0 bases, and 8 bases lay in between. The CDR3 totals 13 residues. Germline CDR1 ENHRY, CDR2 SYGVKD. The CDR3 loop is CAIRARMNTEAFF. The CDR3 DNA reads TGTGCCATCAGAGCGCGGATGAACACTGAAGCTTTCTTT.

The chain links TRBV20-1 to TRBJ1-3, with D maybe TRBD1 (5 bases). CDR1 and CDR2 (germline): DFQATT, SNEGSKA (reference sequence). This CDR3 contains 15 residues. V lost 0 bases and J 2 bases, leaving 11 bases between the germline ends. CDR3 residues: CSARDPLGAGNTIYF. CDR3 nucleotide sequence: TGCAGTGCTAGAGATCCGTTGGGGGCTGGAAACACCATATATTTT.

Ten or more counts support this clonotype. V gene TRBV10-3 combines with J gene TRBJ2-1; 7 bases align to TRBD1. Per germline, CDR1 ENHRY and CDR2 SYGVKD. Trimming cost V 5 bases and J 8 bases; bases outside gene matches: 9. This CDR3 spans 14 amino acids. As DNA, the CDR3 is TGTGCCATCAGTTTGTTCGACAGGGTATATGAGCAGTTCTTC. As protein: CAISLFDRVYEQFF.

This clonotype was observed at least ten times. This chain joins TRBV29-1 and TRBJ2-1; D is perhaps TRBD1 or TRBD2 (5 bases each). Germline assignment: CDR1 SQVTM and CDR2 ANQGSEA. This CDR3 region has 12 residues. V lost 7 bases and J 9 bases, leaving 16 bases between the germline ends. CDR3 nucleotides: TGCAGCGCTGGGACGTCTTATAGTGAGCAGTTCTTC. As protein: CSAGTSYSEQFF.

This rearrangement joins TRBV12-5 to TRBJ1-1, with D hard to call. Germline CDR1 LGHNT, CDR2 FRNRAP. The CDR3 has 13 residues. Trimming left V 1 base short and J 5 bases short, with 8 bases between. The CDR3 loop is CASGLEQRTEAFF. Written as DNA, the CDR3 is TGTGCTAGTGGTTTGGAACAAAGAACTGAAGCTTTCTTT.

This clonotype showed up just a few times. DNA for the CDR3: TGTGCCAGCAGCCAAGGTCCGGCCGTCGAGACCCAGTACTTC. Translating it yields CASSQGPAVETQYF. The chain links TRBV4-2 to TRBJ2-5; D gene unclear. Germline V gives CDR1 LGHNA, CDR2 YNFKEQ. This CDR3 is 14 amino acids long. V lost 1 base to trimming and J lost 5 bases, with 11 bases between them.

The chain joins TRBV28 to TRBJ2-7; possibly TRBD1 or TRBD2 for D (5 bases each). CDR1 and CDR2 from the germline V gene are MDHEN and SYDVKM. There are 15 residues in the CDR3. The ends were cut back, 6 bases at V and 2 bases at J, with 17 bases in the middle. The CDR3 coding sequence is TGTGCCAGCAGCCCCGGGACCCCTGGCACCTACGAGCAGTACTTC. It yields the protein CASSPGTPGTYEQYF.

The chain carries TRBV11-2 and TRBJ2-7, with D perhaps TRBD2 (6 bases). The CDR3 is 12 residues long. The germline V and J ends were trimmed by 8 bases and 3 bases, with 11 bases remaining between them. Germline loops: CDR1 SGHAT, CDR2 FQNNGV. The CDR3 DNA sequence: TGTGCCAGCTGGCATAGCGGCTACGAGCAGTACTTC. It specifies CASWHSGYEQYF.

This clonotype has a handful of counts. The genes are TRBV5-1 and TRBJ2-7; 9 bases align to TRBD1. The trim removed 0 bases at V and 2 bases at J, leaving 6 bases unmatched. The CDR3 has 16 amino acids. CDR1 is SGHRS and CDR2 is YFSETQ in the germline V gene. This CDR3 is CASSLVQGTGTYEQYF. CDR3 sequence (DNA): TGCGCCAGCAGCTTGGTACAGGGGACAGGGACCTACGAGCAGTACTTC.

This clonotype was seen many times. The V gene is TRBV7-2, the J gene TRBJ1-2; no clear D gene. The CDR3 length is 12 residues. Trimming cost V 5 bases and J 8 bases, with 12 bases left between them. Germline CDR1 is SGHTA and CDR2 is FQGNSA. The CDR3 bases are TGTGCCAGCAGCCAGGACGTGAACGGCTACACCTTC. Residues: CASSQDVNGYTF.

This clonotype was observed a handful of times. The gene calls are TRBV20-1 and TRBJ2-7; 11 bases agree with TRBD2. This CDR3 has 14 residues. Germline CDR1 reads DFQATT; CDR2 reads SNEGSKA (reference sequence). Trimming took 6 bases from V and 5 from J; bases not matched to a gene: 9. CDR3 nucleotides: TGCAGTGCGCAACTAGCGGGAGTTTGGAACGAGCAGTACTTC. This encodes CSAQLAGVWNEQYF.

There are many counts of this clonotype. The chain's CDR3 is CASTPFHSRTFSYEQYF. The CDR3 DNA reads as TGTGCCAGCACCCCCTTCCACAGCCGGACCTTCTCCTACGAGCAGTACTTC. The gene calls are TRBV6-1 and TRBJ2-7; D is uncertain. Germline CDR1 is MNHNS and CDR2 is SASEGT. The CDR3 length is 17 residues. V lost 7 bases to trimming and J lost 0 bases, with 22 bases between them.

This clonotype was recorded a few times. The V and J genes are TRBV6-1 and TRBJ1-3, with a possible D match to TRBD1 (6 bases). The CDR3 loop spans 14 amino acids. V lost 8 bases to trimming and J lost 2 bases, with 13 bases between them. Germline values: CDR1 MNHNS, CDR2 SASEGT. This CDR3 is CASRTERAGNTIYF. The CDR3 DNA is TGTGCCAGCCGGACAGAACGGGCTGGAAACACCATATATTTT.